Given below is one T cell receptor beta chain in context. These data originate in a study of cytotoxic CD8 clonotypes in ibrutinib-treated CLL. Study context: For this cohort, patients were about a dozen relapsed/refractory and some 15 treatment-naive, while about 17 were IGHV unmutated. Response sampling came at median about a year of treatment, ranging about 6 to 40 months. Among the samples, the mean was approximately 250,000 productive templates and fewer than 95,000 productive rearrangements.

Library input was about 1.8 micrograms of DNA from cryopreserved PBMCs. Using immunoSEQ multiplex PCR, the repertoire was profiled, and TCRdb retains in-frame clones only, with some absent. The data hold 200,000 or so clones, with 75% to 85% observed a single time. This clonotype was obtained from a human donor with chronic lymphocytic leukemia. Sequences were derived from PBMCs, sampled after 12 months of ibrutinib treatment.

The CDR3: CASSIGVTYEQYF. The CDR3 region has the DNA TGTGCCAGTAGTATTGGGGTTACCTACGAGCAGTACTTC. The V gene is TRBV19, the J gene TRBJ2-7; no reliable D call. Germline-derived CDR1 and CDR2 are LNHDA and SQIVND (reference sequence). Between the trimmed V and J ends, which lost 3 bases and 2 bases, there was a span of 8 bases. The CDR3 loop spans 13 amino acids.